Listed below are T cell receptor beta chains from one sample, sequenced in a study of shared clonotypes between healthy human individuals. The repertoire was sequenced with immunoSEQ multiplex PCR; TCRdb's copy has only in-frame clones and lacks some. The sample has about 2 million clones, approximately 94% seen once; the top ten hold 0.95% to 1.5%. The sequenced sample was naive CD8+ T cells sorted from blood. These receptors were obtained from a man younger than 30 in good health. The CDR3 runs from the conserved cysteine through the conserved F or W. Each record gives: J gene, D gene, clone size, V gene, CDR3 DNA, CDR3 protein. A D gene is named only where the DNA matches it firmly. Expanded clones get a size class; other rows say once, few or many, or leave the size out.

>TRBJ1-6|TRBD1|-|TRBV27
TGTGCCAGTAAACCAGGGGGCTTTTCCTATAATTCACCCCTCCACTTT
CASKPGGFSYNSPLHF
>TRBJ2-1|TRBD1|-|TRBV9
TGTGCCAGCAGCACCGCCGGGACAGGGATCCTTAATGAGCAGTTCTTC
CASSTAGTGILNEQFF
>TRBJ1-2|TRBD1|-|TRBV4-1
TGCGCCAGCAGCCAGATAGGGGGCGGATATGGCTACACCTTC
CASSQIGGGYGYTF
>TRBJ2-1|TRBD2|-|TRBV2
TGTGCCAGCAGGGGGACTAGCGGGGAGAATGAGCAGTTCTTC
CASRGTSGENEQFF
>TRBJ2-5|TRBD2|-|TRBV7-9
TGTGCCAGCAGCTCAACAAGATCAGAGCGGGGAGGTGAAGAGACCCAGTACTTC
CASSSTRSERGGEETQYF
>TRBJ2-7|TRBD2|-|TRBV7-9
TGTGCCAGCAGCTCGGACGGACTATTAGCGGGAGGGCGACCCTACGAGCAGTACTTC
CASSSDGLLAGGRPYEQYF
>TRBJ2-5|-|-|TRBV28
TGTGCCAGCAGTTTAGGGAATGCAGGGGAGACCCAGTACTTC
CASSLGNAGETQYF
>TRBJ2-1|TRBD2|-|TRBV5-4
TGTGCCAGCAGCTTCGGGACTAGCGGGAGGATGAACAATGAGCAGTTCTTC
CASSFGTSGRMNNEQFF
>TRBJ2-7|TRBD2|-|TRBV5-6
TGTGCCAGCAGCTCCAGGACTAGCGGGAGTAGCCTTACCTACGAGCAGTACTTC
CASSSRTSGSSLTYEQYF
>TRBJ1-5|-|-|TRBV9
TGTGCCAGCAGCGTAGACGGGGCACCCAATCAGCCCCAGCATTTT
CASSVDGAPNQPQHF
>TRBJ2-3|-|-|TRBV7-9
TGTGCCAGCAGCTTAGCGTTAGGAACGGCCCTCACAGATACGCAGTATTTT
CASSLALGTALTDTQYF
>TRBJ2-7|-|-|TRBV19
TGTGCCAGTAGTATAGATCTTCCTTACGAGCAGTACTTC
CASSIDLPYEQYF
>TRBJ2-6|-|once|TRBV2
TGTGCCAGCGGATTCGGCAGCTCTGGGGCCAACGTCCTGACTTTC
CASGFGSSGANVLTF
>TRBJ2-5|TRBD2|-|TRBV27
TGTGCCAGCAGTTTAGGCCCCTTAGGAGCGGGAGAGCTAGAGACCCAGTACTTC
CASSLGPLGAGELETQYF
>TRBJ1-5|-|-|TRBV19
TGTGCCAGTAGTATGACCGATTATAGCAATCAGCCCCAGCATTTT
CASSMTDYSNQPQHF
>TRBJ1-2|TRBD1|-|TRBV4-1
TGCGCCAGCAGCCCCCATGGACAGGGGGCCCTCTATGGCTACACCTTC
CASSPHGQGALYGYTF
>TRBJ2-1|TRBD1|once|TRBV29-1
TGCAGCGTTAGGGAAACAGGGGGCAATGAGCAGTTCTTC
CSVRETGGNEQFF